This T cell receptor beta chain was captured in a study of control samples from healthy donors and cancer patients. The length of the CDR3 is 12 residues. The ends were cut back, 6 bases at V and 3 bases at J, with 8 bases in the middle. Germline V gene data show CDR1 as LGHNA and CDR2 as YNFKEQ. Profiled with immunoSEQ multiplex PCR; TCRdb holds only in-frame clones, not every one. Among approximately 66,000 clones listed, around 90% were seen once. This TCR came from a man aged 55 to 69 with colorectal cancer. The sequenced sample was PBMCs. J is TRBJ1-1 and V is TRBV4-2; unclear D gene. CDR3 loop: CASRGTHTEAFF. The CDR3 DNA reads TGTGCCAGCAGGGGAACGCACACTGAAGCTTTCTTT.